This T cell receptor beta chain is from a study of blood T cell repertoires in COVID-19. On the study more broadly: Collection of acute and convalescent COVID-19 samples took place in the United States, Italy and Spain. Sample material is recorded as cDNA or gDNA derived from T cells, B-cell-depleted T cells, or PBMCs.

Authors' analysis steps: Quantification of nucleated cells was approximated via reference gene primer amplification. Sequenced by immunoSEQ multiplex PCR; TCRdb stores in-frame clones only, minus some. Clone size and the V and J calls come from that table; the DNA yielded D and trimming. The table has over 250,000 clones, around 85% seen once. The CDR3 length is 16 residues. V was cut by 10 bases and J by 6 bases, with 22 bases left in between. In germline, CDR1 is WNHNN, CDR2 SYGVQD (reference sequence). This chain connects TRBV10-1 to TRBJ1-6; D is perhaps TRBD1 (5 bases). The receptor comes from a man between 45 and 60 years old with active or convalescent COVID-19. Source material: peripheral blood. CDR3 residues: CATKDARRGVNSPLHF. As DNA, the CDR3 is TGCGCCACCAAAGACGCTAGACGGGGGGTTAATTCACCCCTCCACTTT.